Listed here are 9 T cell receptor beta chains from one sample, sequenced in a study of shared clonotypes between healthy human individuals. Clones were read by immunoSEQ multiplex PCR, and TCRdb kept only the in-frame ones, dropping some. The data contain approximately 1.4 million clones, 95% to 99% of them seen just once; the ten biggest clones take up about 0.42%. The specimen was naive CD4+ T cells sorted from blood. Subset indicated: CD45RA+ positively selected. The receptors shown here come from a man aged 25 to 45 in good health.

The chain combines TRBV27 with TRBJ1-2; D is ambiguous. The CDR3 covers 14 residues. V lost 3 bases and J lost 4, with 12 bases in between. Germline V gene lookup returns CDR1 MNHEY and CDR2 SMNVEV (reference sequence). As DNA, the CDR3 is TGTGCCAGCAGTTTGTCAGGACGATCCTATGGCTACACCTTC. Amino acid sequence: CASSLSGRSYGYTF.

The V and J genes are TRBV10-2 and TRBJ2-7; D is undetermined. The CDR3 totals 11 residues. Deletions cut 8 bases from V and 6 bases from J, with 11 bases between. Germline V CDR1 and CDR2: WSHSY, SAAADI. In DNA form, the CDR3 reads TGCGCCAGCGGCGGTGTTTCCGAGCAGTACTTC. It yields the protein CASGGVSEQYF.

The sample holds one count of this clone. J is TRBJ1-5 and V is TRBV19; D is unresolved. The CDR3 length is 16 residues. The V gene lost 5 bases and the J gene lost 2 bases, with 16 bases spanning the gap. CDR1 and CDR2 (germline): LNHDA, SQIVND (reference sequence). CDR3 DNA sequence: TGTGCCAGTAGTTCGGTGGGTTTCCGGGGCAATCAGCCCCAGCATTTT. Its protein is CASSSVGFRGNQPQHF.

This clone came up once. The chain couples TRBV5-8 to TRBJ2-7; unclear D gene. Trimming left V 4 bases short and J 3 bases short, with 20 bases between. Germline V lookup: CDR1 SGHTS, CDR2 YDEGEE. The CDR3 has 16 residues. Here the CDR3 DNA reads TGTGCCAGCAGCCCCTGGGGTGGCAGTGGTTTCTACGAGCAGTACTTC. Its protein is CASSPWGGSGFYEQYF.

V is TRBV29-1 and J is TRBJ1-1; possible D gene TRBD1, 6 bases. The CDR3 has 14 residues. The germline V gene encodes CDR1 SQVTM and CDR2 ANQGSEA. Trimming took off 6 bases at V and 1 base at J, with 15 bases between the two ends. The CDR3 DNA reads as TGCAGCGTGACGGGGGCGGGGGCGAACACTGAAGCTTTCTTT. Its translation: CSVTGAGANTEAFF.

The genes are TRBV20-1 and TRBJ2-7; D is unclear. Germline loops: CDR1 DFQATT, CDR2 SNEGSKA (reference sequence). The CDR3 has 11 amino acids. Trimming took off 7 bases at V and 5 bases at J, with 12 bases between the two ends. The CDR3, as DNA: TGCAGTGTCAAGATGCACGACGAGCAGTACTTC. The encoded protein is CSVKMHDEQYF.

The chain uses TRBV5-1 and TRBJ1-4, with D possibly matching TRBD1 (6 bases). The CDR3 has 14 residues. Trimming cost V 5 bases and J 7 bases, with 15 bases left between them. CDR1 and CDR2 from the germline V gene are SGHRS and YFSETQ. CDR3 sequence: CASREQGPTEKLFF. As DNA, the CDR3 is TGCGCCAGCAGAGAACAGGGACCAACTGAAAAACTGTTTTTT.

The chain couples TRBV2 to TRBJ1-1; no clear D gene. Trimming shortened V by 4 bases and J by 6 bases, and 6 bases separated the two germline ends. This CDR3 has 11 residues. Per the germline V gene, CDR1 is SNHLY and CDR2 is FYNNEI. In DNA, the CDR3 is TGTGCCAGCAGTGGAATACCTGAAGCTTTCTTT. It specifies CASSGIPEAFF.

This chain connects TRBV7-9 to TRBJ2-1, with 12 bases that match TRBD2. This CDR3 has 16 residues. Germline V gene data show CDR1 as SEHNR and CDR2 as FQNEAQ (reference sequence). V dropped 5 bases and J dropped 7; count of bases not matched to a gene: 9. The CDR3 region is CASSGRLAGALNEQFF. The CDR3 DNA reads TGTGCCAGCAGCGGAAGACTAGCGGGAGCTCTAAATGAGCAGTTCTTC. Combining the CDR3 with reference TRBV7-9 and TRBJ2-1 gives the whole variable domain DTGVSQNPRHKITKRGQNVTFRCDPISEHNRLYWYRQTLGQGPEFLTYFQNEAQLEKSRLLSDRFSAERPKGSFSTLEIQRTEQGDSAMYLCASSGRLAGALNEQFFGPGTRLTVL.